This TCR beta chain was retrieved from a study of blood T cell repertoires in COVID-19. As for the study in general: Some COVID-19 samples were acute and others convalescent; all came from the United States, Italy and Spain.

The ends were cut back, 0 bases at V and 4 bases at J, with 18 bases in the middle. This CDR3 comprises 17 residues. The germline V gene encodes CDR1 LGHNA and CDR2 YSLEER. In the original workflow: Counts of nucleated cells, estimated from reference gene primer amplification, were obtained. Some clones are missing from TCRdb's copy, which holds only in-frame ones; the method was immunoSEQ multiplex PCR. D and trimming come from the DNA, and the V and J calls and clone size come from that table. Of 85,000 to 100,000 clones detected, less than 75% appear once; the ten largest clones hold 20% to 25%. The chain employs TRBV4-3 and TRBJ1-2, with D unresolved. The source of this sequence is a woman aged 55-70 years in a cohort sampled during active or convalescent COVID-19. The sample comprised peripheral blood. The CDR3 spells CASSQDIRQVDAYGYTF. CDR3 DNA: TGCGCCAGCAGCCAAGATATCCGGCAGGTTGATGCCTATGGCTACACCTTC.